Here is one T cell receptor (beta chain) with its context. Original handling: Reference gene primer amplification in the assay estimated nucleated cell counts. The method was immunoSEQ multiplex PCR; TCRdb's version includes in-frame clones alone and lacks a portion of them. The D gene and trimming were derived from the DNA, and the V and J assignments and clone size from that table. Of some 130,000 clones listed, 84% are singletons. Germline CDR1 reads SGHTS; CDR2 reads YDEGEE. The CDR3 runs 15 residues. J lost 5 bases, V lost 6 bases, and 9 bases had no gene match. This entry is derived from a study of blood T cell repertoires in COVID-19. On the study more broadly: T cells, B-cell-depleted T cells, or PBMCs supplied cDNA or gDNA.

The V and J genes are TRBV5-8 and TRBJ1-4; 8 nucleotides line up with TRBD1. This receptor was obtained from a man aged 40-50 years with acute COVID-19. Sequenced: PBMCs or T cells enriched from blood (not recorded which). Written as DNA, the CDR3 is TGTGCCAGCAACTATGGACAGGGACAGAATGAAAAACTGTTTTTT. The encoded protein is CASNYGQGQNEKLFF.